The rows below give T cell receptor beta chains drawn from one sample of a study of graft-versus-host responses after intestinal transplantation. The method was immunoSEQ multiplex PCR; TCRdb's version includes in-frame clones alone and lacks a portion of them. Here the sample spans about 98,000 clones, roughly 83% being singletons. Sequencing used PBMCs, obtained 255 days after intestinal transplant. The receptors come from a human patient who received an intestinal transplant, so some T cells may come from the graft donor. Both conserved end residues are part of each CDR3. A D gene is named only where the DNA matches it firmly. Clone size, where shown, is once, few, many, or a class for clones that have expanded.

cdr3_aa: CASSLRTAIYGYTF
cdr3_nt: TGTGCCAGCAGTTTACGGACAGCGATCTATGGCTACACCTTC
v_call: TRBV28
d_call: -
clone_size: -
j_call: TRBJ1-2

cdr3_aa: CASSEPPAGGQDTQYF
cdr3_nt: TGTGCCAGCAGTGAACCACCAGCGGGGGGGCAGGATACGCAGTATTTT
v_call: TRBV6-1
d_call: TRBD2
clone_size: -
j_call: TRBJ2-3

cdr3_aa: CASSFDLAGTQYF
cdr3_nt: TGTGCCAGCAGTTTCGACCTGGCGGGGACCCAGTACTTC
v_call: TRBV2
d_call: -
clone_size: once
j_call: TRBJ2-5

cdr3_aa: CASSEQGAGFNQPQHF
cdr3_nt: TGTGCCAGCAGTGAACAGGGGGCCGGGTTCAATCAGCCCCAGCATTTT
v_call: TRBV2
d_call: TRBD1
clone_size: -
j_call: TRBJ1-5

cdr3_aa: CASSYSRSQETQYF
cdr3_nt: TGTGCCAGCAGTTACTCCCGCAGCCAAGAGACCCAGTACTTC
v_call: TRBV6-5
d_call: -
clone_size: -
j_call: TRBJ2-5

cdr3_aa: CASSLTGSGKETQYF
cdr3_nt: TGTGCCAGCAGCTTAACAGGGAGTGGGAAGGAGACCCAGTACTTC
v_call: TRBV5-4
d_call: -
clone_size: once
j_call: TRBJ2-5

cdr3_aa: CSGQIQETQYF
cdr3_nt: TGCAGCGGACAGATACAAGAGACCCAGTACTTC
v_call: TRBV29-1
d_call: -
clone_size: -
j_call: TRBJ2-5

cdr3_aa: CASSLNRGLDTGELFF
cdr3_nt: TGCGCCAGCAGCTTGAACAGGGGGCTCGACACCGGGGAGCTGTTTTTT
v_call: TRBV5-1
d_call: TRBD1
clone_size: -
j_call: TRBJ2-2

cdr3_aa: CASALTGSYNEQFF
cdr3_nt: TGTGCCAGCGCTTTAACTGGCTCCTACAATGAGCAGTTCTTC
v_call: TRBV6-1
d_call: -
clone_size: -
j_call: TRBJ2-1

cdr3_aa: CAWSAEINQPQHF
cdr3_nt: TGTGCCTGGAGTGCGGAGATCAATCAGCCCCAGCATTTT
v_call: TRBV30
d_call: -
clone_size: -
j_call: TRBJ1-5

cdr3_aa: CAWSVLSGGQETQYF
cdr3_nt: TGTGCCTGGAGTGTACTCTCAGGTGGTCAAGAGACCCAGTACTTC
v_call: TRBV30
d_call: -
clone_size: -
j_call: TRBJ2-5

cdr3_aa: CASSPRPTDRGETQYF
cdr3_nt: TGTGCCAGCAGCCCCCGGCCTACTGACAGGGGAGAGACCCAGTACTTC
v_call: TRBV9
d_call: TRBD1
clone_size: -
j_call: TRBJ2-5

cdr3_aa: CASEGQDDYEQYF
cdr3_nt: TGCGCCAGCGAGGGACAGGACGACTACGAGCAGTACTTC
v_call: TRBV5-1
d_call: TRBD1
clone_size: -
j_call: TRBJ2-7

cdr3_aa: CASSYSEKNTEAFF
cdr3_nt: TGTGCCAGCAGTTATTCGGAAAAGAACACTGAAGCTTTCTTT
v_call: TRBV6-6
d_call: -
clone_size: -
j_call: TRBJ1-1

cdr3_aa: CASSPGTSNLKQYEQYF
cdr3_nt: TGTGCCAGCAGTCCCGGGACTAGCAACCTAAAACAATACGAGCAGTACTTC
v_call: TRBV28
d_call: TRBD2
clone_size: -
j_call: TRBJ2-7

cdr3_aa: CASRLRQKTQYF
cdr3_nt: TGTGCCAGCAGACTTCGACAGAAGACCCAGTACTTC
v_call: TRBV11-3
d_call: -
clone_size: -
j_call: TRBJ2-5

cdr3_aa: CASSQDPPGVYGYTF
cdr3_nt: TGCGCCAGCAGCCAAGATCCGCCAGGGGTATATGGCTACACCTTC
v_call: TRBV4-1
d_call: -
clone_size: -
j_call: TRBJ1-2

cdr3_aa: CASSQGATLTGETQYF
cdr3_nt: TGCGCCAGCAGCCAAGGGGCCACCCTGACGGGAGAGACCCAGTACTTC
v_call: TRBV4-1
d_call: -
clone_size: -
j_call: TRBJ2-5

cdr3_aa: CASSLVWGNGELFF
cdr3_nt: TGCGCCAGCAGCTTGGTTTGGGGTAACGGGGAGCTGTTTTTT
v_call: TRBV5-1
d_call: -
clone_size: -
j_call: TRBJ2-2

cdr3_aa: CASSPGAQRQYF
cdr3_nt: TGTGCCAGCAGTCCGGGCGCGCAACGGCAGTACTTC
v_call: TRBV28
d_call: -
clone_size: -
j_call: TRBJ2-7

cdr3_aa: CASRPTGDPVNEQYF
cdr3_nt: TGTGCCAGCAGACCGACAGGGGACCCTGTAAACGAGCAGTACTTC
v_call: TRBV6-5
d_call: TRBD1
clone_size: -
j_call: TRBJ2-7

cdr3_aa: CATSSAWGDGYTF
cdr3_nt: TGTGCCACCAGCAGTGCGTGGGGGGACGGCTACACCTTC
v_call: TRBV15
d_call: -
clone_size: -
j_call: TRBJ1-2

cdr3_aa: CASRTTQSVKREAFF
cdr3_nt: TGTGCCAGCAGGACAACCCAGTCCGTCAAACGTGAAGCTTTCTTT
v_call: TRBV28
d_call: -
clone_size: -
j_call: TRBJ1-1

cdr3_aa: CASSLEAVTDTQYF
cdr3_nt: TGTGCCAGCAGCTTAGAAGCGGTCACAGATACGCAGTATTTT
v_call: TRBV7-6
d_call: -
clone_size: once
j_call: TRBJ2-3

cdr3_aa: CASSLSRPDTYGYTF
cdr3_nt: TGTGCCAGCAGTTTATCGAGGCCAGATACTTATGGCTACACCTTC
v_call: TRBV27
d_call: -
clone_size: -
j_call: TRBJ1-2

cdr3_aa: CASSLGWEEAFF
cdr3_nt: TGTGCCAGCAGCCTTGGGTGGGAGGAAGCTTTCTTT
v_call: TRBV14
d_call: -
clone_size: -
j_call: TRBJ1-1

cdr3_aa: CASSLAGRMNTEAFF
cdr3_nt: TGCGCCAGCAGCTTGGCCGGACGGATGAACACTGAAGCTTTCTTT
v_call: TRBV5-1
d_call: -
clone_size: -
j_call: TRBJ1-1

cdr3_aa: CASSEWSVSSTRDEQYF
cdr3_nt: TGTGCCAGCAGTGAATGGTCGGTTTCATCGACGCGCGACGAGCAGTACTTC
v_call: TRBV6-1
d_call: -
clone_size: once
j_call: TRBJ2-7

cdr3_aa: CACARNPGETQYF
cdr3_nt: TGTGCCTGTGCAAGGAATCCAGGGGAGACCCAGTACTTC
v_call: TRBV30
d_call: -
clone_size: -
j_call: TRBJ2-5

cdr3_aa: CASSWDSSYNEQFF
cdr3_nt: TGTGCCAGCAGCTGGGACAGCTCCTACAATGAGCAGTTCTTC
v_call: TRBV5-4
d_call: TRBD1
clone_size: -
j_call: TRBJ2-1

cdr3_aa: CASSPSGSSYNEQFF
cdr3_nt: TGCGCCAGCAGCCCTAGCGGGAGCTCCTACAATGAGCAGTTCTTC
v_call: TRBV4-1
d_call: TRBD2
clone_size: -
j_call: TRBJ2-1

cdr3_aa: CASSRGQGETQYF
cdr3_nt: TGTGCCAGCAGCCGGGGACAGGGGGAGACCCAGTACTTC
v_call: TRBV7-6
d_call: TRBD1
clone_size: -
j_call: TRBJ2-5

cdr3_aa: CASSERDSGWQYF
cdr3_nt: TGTGCCAGCAGTGAAAGGGACTCCGGGTGGCAGTATTTT
v_call: TRBV6-1
d_call: -
clone_size: -
j_call: TRBJ2-3

cdr3_aa: CASSENFGTVNTEAFF
cdr3_nt: TGTGCCAGCAGCGAAAACTTTGGGACAGTGAACACTGAAGCTTTCTTT
v_call: TRBV5-5
d_call: TRBD1
clone_size: -
j_call: TRBJ1-1